Sequencing of this T cell receptor beta chain was carried out in a study of T cell repertoires in ileal Crohn's disease. Some clones are missing from TCRdb's copy, which holds only in-frame ones; the method was immunoSEQ multiplex PCR. The data hold around 11,000 clones, with around nine tenths observed a single time. To note about this clone: As yet, its antigen is unknown.

Study-wide results and caveats: Compared with CD4 T cells, sorted CD8 cells carried more expanded clones.

Documented time point: inflamed ileum from the surgical specimen. Adults with ileal or ileocolonic Crohn's disease and an indication for resection were eligible. This CDR3 is 13 amino acids long. CDR1 GTSNPN and CDR2 SVGIG come from the germline V gene (reference sequence). V lost 5 bases and J 1 base, leaving 11 bases between the germline ends. The sequenced material came from ileal tissue. The receptor was isolated from an adult with Crohn's disease. This chain uses TRBV30 with TRBJ1-1; D is perhaps TRBD1 (5 bases). CDR3 loop: CAWEDTPNTEAFF. Written as DNA, the CDR3 is TGTGCCTGGGAGGACACACCGAACACTGAAGCTTTCTTT.